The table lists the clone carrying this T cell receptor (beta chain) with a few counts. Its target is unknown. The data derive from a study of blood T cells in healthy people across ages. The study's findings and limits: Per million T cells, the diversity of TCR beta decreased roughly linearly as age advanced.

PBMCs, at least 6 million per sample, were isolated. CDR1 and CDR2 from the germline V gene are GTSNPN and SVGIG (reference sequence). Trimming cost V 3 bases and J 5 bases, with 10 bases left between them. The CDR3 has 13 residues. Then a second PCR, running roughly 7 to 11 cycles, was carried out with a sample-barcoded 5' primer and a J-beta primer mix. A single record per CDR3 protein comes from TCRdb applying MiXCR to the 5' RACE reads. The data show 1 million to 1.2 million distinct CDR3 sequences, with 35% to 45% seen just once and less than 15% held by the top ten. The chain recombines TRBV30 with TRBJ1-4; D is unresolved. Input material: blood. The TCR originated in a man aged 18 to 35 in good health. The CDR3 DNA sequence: TGTGCCTGGAGGACTCCCGGGAATGAAAAACTGTTTTTT. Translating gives CAWRTPGNEKLFF.